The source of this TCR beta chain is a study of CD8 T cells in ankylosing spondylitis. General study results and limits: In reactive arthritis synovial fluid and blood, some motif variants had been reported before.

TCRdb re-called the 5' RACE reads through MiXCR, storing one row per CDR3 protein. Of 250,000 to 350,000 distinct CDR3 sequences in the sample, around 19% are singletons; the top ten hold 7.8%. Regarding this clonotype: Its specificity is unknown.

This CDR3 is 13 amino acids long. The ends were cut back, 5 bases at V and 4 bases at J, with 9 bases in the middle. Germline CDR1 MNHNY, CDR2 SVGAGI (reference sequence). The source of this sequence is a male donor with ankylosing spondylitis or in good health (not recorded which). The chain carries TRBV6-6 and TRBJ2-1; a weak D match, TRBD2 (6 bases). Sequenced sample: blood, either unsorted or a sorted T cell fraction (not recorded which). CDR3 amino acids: CASSTDYYNEQFF. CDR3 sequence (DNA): TGTGCCAGCAGTACGGACTATTACAATGAGCAGTTCTTC.